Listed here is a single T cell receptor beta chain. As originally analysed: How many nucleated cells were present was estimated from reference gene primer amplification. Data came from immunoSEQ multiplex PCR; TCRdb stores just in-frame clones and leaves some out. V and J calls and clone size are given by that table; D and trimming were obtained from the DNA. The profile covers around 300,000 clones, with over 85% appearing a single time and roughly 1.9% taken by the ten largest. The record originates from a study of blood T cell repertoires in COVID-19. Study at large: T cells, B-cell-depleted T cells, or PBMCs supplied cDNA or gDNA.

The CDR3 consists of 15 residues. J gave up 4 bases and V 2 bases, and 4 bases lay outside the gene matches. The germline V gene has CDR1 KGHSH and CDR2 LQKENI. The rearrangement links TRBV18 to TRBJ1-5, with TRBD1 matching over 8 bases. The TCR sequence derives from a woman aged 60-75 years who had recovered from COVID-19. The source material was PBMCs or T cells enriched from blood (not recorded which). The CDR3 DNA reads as TGTGCCAGCTCACCAAAGGACAGGGTAAATCAGCCCCAGCATTTT. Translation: CASSPKDRVNQPQHF. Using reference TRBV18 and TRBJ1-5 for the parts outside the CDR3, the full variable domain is NAGVMQNPRHLVRRRGQEARLRCSPMKGHSHVYWYRQLPEEGLKFMVYLQKENIIDESGMPKERFSAEFPKEGPSILRIQQVVRGDSAAYFCASSPKDRVNQPQHFGDGTRLSIL.